This T cell receptor (beta chain) was recovered during a study of cytomegalovirus exposure and HLA in healthy donors. A note on this clone: No antigen is known for it.

Deletions cut 5 bases from V and 3 bases from J, with 16 bases between. The CDR3 length is 15 residues. Per germline, CDR1 MNHEY and CDR2 SVGAGI. Whole-study findings and limits: A later analysis found common viral pathogens apparently linked to several of the most significant clusters. Association of a missense DCLRE1C variant with TCR beta V- and J-gene trimming was reported in a later analysis.

PCR amplification relied on 60 Vbeta primers (plus 13 Jbeta primers). Method: immunoSEQ multiplex PCR; TCRdb's copy keeps in-frame clones and lacks some. This table holds about 130,000 clones, about 81% found once. This chain connects TRBV6-5 to TRBJ2-5; D is perhaps TRBD1 (8 bases). Sample: PBMCs. The sequence was collected from a woman in her thirties in good health and CMV-seronegative. This chain's CDR3 is CASSRTGRAEETQYF. The CDR3, as DNA: TGTGCCAGCAGTCGGACAGGGAGGGCCGAAGAGACCCAGTACTTC.